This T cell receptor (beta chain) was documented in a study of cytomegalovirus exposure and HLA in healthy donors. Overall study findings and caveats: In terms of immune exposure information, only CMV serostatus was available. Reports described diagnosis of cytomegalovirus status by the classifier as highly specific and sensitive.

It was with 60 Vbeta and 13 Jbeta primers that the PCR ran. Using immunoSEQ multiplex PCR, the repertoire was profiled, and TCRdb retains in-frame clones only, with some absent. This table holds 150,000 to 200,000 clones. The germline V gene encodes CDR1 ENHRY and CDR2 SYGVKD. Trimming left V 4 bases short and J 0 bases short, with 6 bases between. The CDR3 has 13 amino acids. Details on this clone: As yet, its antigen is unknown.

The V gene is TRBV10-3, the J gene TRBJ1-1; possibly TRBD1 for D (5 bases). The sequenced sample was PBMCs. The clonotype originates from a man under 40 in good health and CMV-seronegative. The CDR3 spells CAISVGVNTEAFF. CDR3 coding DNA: TGTGCCATCAGTGTAGGGGTGAACACTGAAGCTTTCTTT.